This T cell receptor (beta chain) was identified during a study of blood T cells in healthy people across ages. Primed by a sample-barcoded 5' primer and a J-beta primer mix, a second PCR proceeded for about 6 to 11 cycles. A template-switch adaptor with 12 random nucleotides tagged each cDNA molecule. One entry per CDR3 protein results from TCRdb running MiXCR on the 5' RACE reads. Among 700,000 or so distinct CDR3 sequences, 35% to 50% were seen once, and the ten largest hold 25% to 35%. The study's findings and limits: Older age coincided with a roughly linear decline in TCR beta diversity per million T cells.

About this clonotype: Its antigen is as yet unknown.

The junction had 8 bases not matched to a gene; V was cut back by 2 bases and J by 9 bases. The CDR3 spans 14 residues. This sequence joins TRBV12-3 or TRBV12-4 and TRBJ2-5, with 8 bases aligning to TRBD1. This receptor was taken from an elderly man in good health. Sequences were obtained from blood. The CDR3 sequence: CASSLQGALEAQYF. CDR3 bases: TGTGCCAGCAGTTTACAGGGGGCGTTGGAGGCCCAGTACTTC.